A selection of T cell receptor beta chains follows, all from one sample in a study of preoperative IRX-2 immunotherapy in early breast cancer. Data came from immunoSEQ multiplex PCR; TCRdb stores just in-frame clones and leaves some out. Of roughly 62,000 clones listed, approximately 95% are singletons. Sampling was carried out from a patient treated with IRX-2 immunotherapy. These receptor sequences come from a human donor with breast cancer. CDR3s include the opening cysteine and the closing phenylalanine or tryptophan. The D gene is left open where the match is weak. Rows may omit the clone size; those that give it use once, few, many or a size class.

clone_size: .; d_call: .; j_call: TRBJ2-7; v_call: TRBV19; cdr3_aa: CASSITGNIAGEQYF; cdr3_nt: TGTGCCAGTAGTATAACAGGTAATATCGCGGGCGAGCAGTACTTC
clone_size: .; d_call: .; j_call: TRBJ1-1; v_call: TRBV18; cdr3_aa: CASSLIEGGNTEAFF; cdr3_nt: TGTGCCAGCTCACTAATCGAGGGGGGAAACACTGAAGCTTTCTTT
clone_size: .; d_call: .; j_call: TRBJ2-7; v_call: TRBV5-6; cdr3_aa: CASSFPLGEQYF; cdr3_nt: TGTGCCAGCAGCTTCCCCCTGGGGGAGCAGTACTTC
clone_size: .; d_call: TRBD1; j_call: TRBJ2-1; v_call: TRBV28; cdr3_aa: CASSHGEDRYYNEQFF; cdr3_nt: TGTGCCAGCAGTCATGGCGAGGACAGGTACTACAATGAGCAGTTCTTC
clone_size: .; d_call: .; j_call: TRBJ1-2; v_call: TRBV28; cdr3_aa: CASSGTRYGYTF; cdr3_nt: TGTGCCAGCAGTGGGACAAGATATGGCTACACCTTC
clone_size: .; d_call: .; j_call: TRBJ1-2; v_call: TRBV28; cdr3_aa: CASSSRRGSGYTF; cdr3_nt: TGTGCCAGCAGTTCAAGACGGGGAAGTGGCTACACCTTC
clone_size: .; d_call: .; j_call: TRBJ1-4; v_call: TRBV5-1; cdr3_aa: CASSSAPNEKLFF; cdr3_nt: TGCGCCAGCAGCTCTGCGCCCAATGAAAAACTGTTTTTT
clone_size: .; d_call: .; j_call: TRBJ1-1; v_call: TRBV7-3; cdr3_aa: CASSFGRDTEAFF; cdr3_nt: TGTGCCAGCAGCTTCGGACGGGACACTGAAGCTTTCTTT
clone_size: .; d_call: .; j_call: TRBJ2-1; v_call: TRBV4-3; cdr3_aa: CASSQVSGSGYNEQFF; cdr3_nt: TGCGCCAGCAGCCAAGTGTCGGGGAGCGGCTACAATGAGCAGTTCTTC
clone_size: .; d_call: TRBD1; j_call: TRBJ2-1; v_call: TRBV14; cdr3_aa: CASSQNRGLVYNEQFF; cdr3_nt: TGTGCCAGCAGCCAAAACAGGGGGCTGGTCTACAATGAGCAGTTCTTC
clone_size: .; d_call: .; j_call: TRBJ1-1; v_call: TRBV27; cdr3_aa: CASRGVGAPNEAFF; cdr3_nt: TGTGCCAGCAGGGGGGTAGGGGCACCAAATGAAGCTTTCTTT
clone_size: .; d_call: .; j_call: TRBJ2-1; v_call: TRBV6-6; cdr3_aa: CASSPVGDEQFF; cdr3_nt: TGTGCCAGCAGCCCCGTCGGGGATGAGCAGTTCTTC
clone_size: .; d_call: .; j_call: TRBJ1-2; v_call: TRBV6-6; cdr3_aa: CASSFREYGYTF; cdr3_nt: TGTGCCAGCAGTTTTAGGGAGTATGGCTACACCTTC
clone_size: .; d_call: .; j_call: TRBJ1-4; v_call: TRBV28; cdr3_aa: CASSFLGVAANEKLFF; cdr3_nt: TGTGCCAGCAGTTTCCTAGGGGTCGCGGCTAATGAAAAACTGTTTTTT
clone_size: .; d_call: .; j_call: TRBJ2-7; v_call: TRBV19; cdr3_aa: CASSLVGGQYEQYF; cdr3_nt: TGTGCCAGTAGTCTGGTTGGGGGGCAATACGAGCAGTACTTC
clone_size: .; d_call: .; j_call: TRBJ2-7; v_call: TRBV5-1; cdr3_aa: CASSLSEYEQYF; cdr3_nt: TGCGCCAGCAGCTTGAGTGAATACGAGCAGTACTTC
clone_size: .; d_call: TRBD1; j_call: TRBJ2-7; v_call: TRBV7-9; cdr3_aa: CASSVPGQGRYEQYF; cdr3_nt: TGTGCCAGCAGCGTCCCGGGACAGGGTCGGTACGAGCAGTACTTC
clone_size: .; d_call: .; j_call: TRBJ1-2; v_call: TRBV6-5; cdr3_aa: CASSPRPAYGYTF; cdr3_nt: TGTGCCAGCAGCCCCCGGCCCGCATATGGCTACACCTTC
clone_size: .; d_call: .; j_call: TRBJ1-4; v_call: TRBV28; cdr3_aa: CASSSPGGWEKLFF; cdr3_nt: TGTGCCAGCAGTTCCCCGGGGGGCTGGGAAAAACTGTTTTTT
clone_size: once; d_call: TRBD1; j_call: TRBJ1-2; v_call: TRBV10-3; cdr3_aa: CASTGQGVDGYTF; cdr3_nt: TGTGCCTCAACGGGTCAGGGGGTTGATGGCTACACCTTC
clone_size: .; d_call: .; j_call: TRBJ1-2; v_call: TRBV1; cdr3_aa: CTSSQVRGYTF; cdr3_nt: TGCACCAGCAGCCAAGTTAGAGGCTACACCTTC
clone_size: .; d_call: .; j_call: TRBJ2-2; v_call: TRBV21-1; cdr3_aa: CASSKDTSGSGDTGELFF; cdr3_nt: TGTGCCAGCAGCAAAGATACTAGCGGGAGTGGGGACACCGGGGAGCTGTTTTTT
clone_size: .; d_call: .; j_call: TRBJ2-2; v_call: TRBV18; cdr3_aa: CASSASVGGELFF; cdr3_nt: TGTGCCAGCTCAGCTTCCGTCGGCGGGGAGCTGTTTTTT
clone_size: .; d_call: TRBD1; j_call: TRBJ2-3; v_call: TRBV5-1; cdr3_aa: CASSRGQGWADTQYF; cdr3_nt: TGTGCCAGCAGCCGCGGACAGGGGTGGGCAGATACGCAGTATTTT
clone_size: .; d_call: TRBD1; j_call: TRBJ2-5; v_call: TRBV5-1; cdr3_aa: CASSSTGAFQETQYF; cdr3_nt: TGCGCCAGCAGCTCGACAGGGGCCTTCCAAGAGACCCAGTACTTC
clone_size: few; d_call: TRBD1; j_call: TRBJ1-5; v_call: TRBV4-2; cdr3_aa: CASSQDHTGGLVGQPQHF; cdr3_nt: TGTGCCAGCAGCCAAGATCATACAGGGGGCCTGGTAGGACAGCCCCAGCATTTT
clone_size: .; d_call: .; j_call: TRBJ2-7; v_call: TRBV20-1; cdr3_aa: CSAFQGYEQYF; cdr3_nt: TGCAGTGCTTTTCAGGGCTACGAGCAGTACTTC
clone_size: once; d_call: .; j_call: TRBJ1-1; v_call: TRBV14; cdr3_aa: CASSQGGFRGEAFF; cdr3_nt: TGTGCCAGCAGCCAAGGAGGGTTTCGGGGTGAAGCTTTCTTT
clone_size: .; d_call: TRBD2; j_call: TRBJ2-2; v_call: TRBV27; cdr3_aa: CASRPSGANTGELFF; cdr3_nt: TGTGCCAGCAGACCTAGCGGTGCGAACACCGGGGAGCTGTTTTTT
clone_size: .; d_call: .; j_call: TRBJ2-7; v_call: TRBV4-2; cdr3_aa: CASSQGVSRAGYEQYF; cdr3_nt: TGTGCCAGCAGCCAAGGGGTGAGTCGTGCGGGCTACGAGCAGTACTTC
clone_size: .; d_call: .; j_call: TRBJ1-1; v_call: TRBV14; cdr3_aa: CASSASIWGNTEAFF; cdr3_nt: TGTGCCAGCAGCGCCTCGATCTGGGGGAACACTGAAGCTTTCTTT
clone_size: .; d_call: .; j_call: TRBJ1-2; v_call: TRBV7-3; cdr3_aa: CASSLVGGREGRGYTF; cdr3_nt: TGTGCCAGCAGCTTAGTAGGAGGCAGGGAGGGTCGTGGCTACACCTTC
clone_size: few; d_call: TRBD1; j_call: TRBJ2-4; v_call: TRBV4-3; cdr3_aa: CASSPTIGQGLAKNIQYF; cdr3_nt: TGCGCCAGCAGCCCAACAATAGGACAGGGGTTAGCCAAAAACATTCAGTACTTC
clone_size: .; d_call: TRBD1; j_call: TRBJ1-4; v_call: TRBV28; cdr3_aa: CASSPPVGTGATNEKLFF; cdr3_nt: TGTGCCAGCAGTCCTCCCGTAGGGACAGGGGCAACTAATGAAAAACTGTTTTTT
clone_size: .; d_call: TRBD2; j_call: TRBJ2-7; v_call: TRBV2; cdr3_aa: CASSTSGGLGYEQYF; cdr3_nt: TGTGCCAGCAGTACATCGGGGGGGCTGGGCTACGAGCAGTACTTC
clone_size: .; d_call: TRBD1; j_call: TRBJ1-1; v_call: TRBV19; cdr3_aa: CASRTIPGQRNTEAFF; cdr3_nt: TGTGCCAGTAGAACTATACCGGGACAGAGGAACACTGAAGCTTTCTTT
clone_size: .; d_call: .; j_call: TRBJ2-7; v_call: TRBV7-8; cdr3_aa: CASSLPGAYEQYF; cdr3_nt: TGTGCCAGCAGCTTACCGGGGGCCTACGAGCAGTACTTC
clone_size: .; d_call: .; j_call: TRBJ1-3; v_call: TRBV5-1; cdr3_aa: CASSGEPSGNTIYF; cdr3_nt: TGCGCCAGCAGCGGGGAACCCTCTGGAAACACCATATATTTT
clone_size: .; d_call: TRBD1; j_call: TRBJ1-1; v_call: TRBV28; cdr3_aa: CASSLTGGHEAFF; cdr3_nt: TGTGCCAGCAGTTTAACAGGGGGCCATGAAGCTTTCTTT
clone_size: .; d_call: .; j_call: TRBJ1-5; v_call: TRBV28; cdr3_aa: CASSRDNSNQPQHF; cdr3_nt: TGTGCCAGCAGCCGAGATAATAGCAATCAGCCCCAGCATTTT
clone_size: .; d_call: .; j_call: TRBJ2-2; v_call: TRBV13; cdr3_aa: CASSLGGVYTGELFF; cdr3_nt: TGTGCCAGCAGCTTAGGGGGGGTCTACACCGGGGAGCTGTTTTTT
clone_size: .; d_call: .; j_call: TRBJ1-2; v_call: TRBV6-1; cdr3_aa: CASSENRNYDYGYTF; cdr3_nt: TGTGCCAGCAGTGAAAACAGGAACTATGACTATGGCTACACCTTC
clone_size: .; d_call: .; j_call: TRBJ2-2; v_call: TRBV7-3; cdr3_aa: CASSPGVGAGELFF; cdr3_nt: TGTGCCAGCAGCCCAGGGGTAGGGGCCGGGGAGCTGTTTTTT
clone_size: .; d_call: .; j_call: TRBJ2-2; v_call: TRBV4-1; cdr3_aa: CASSPEGTRRTGELFF; cdr3_nt: TGCGCCAGCAGCCCAGAGGGGACGCGTCGGACCGGGGAGCTGTTTTTT
clone_size: .; d_call: .; j_call: TRBJ1-6; v_call: TRBV10-3; cdr3_aa: CAISSAGNNSPLHF; cdr3_nt: TGTGCCATCAGTTCCGCAGGGAATAATTCACCCCTCCACTTT
clone_size: .; d_call: TRBD2; j_call: TRBJ2-7; v_call: TRBV7-9; cdr3_aa: CASSLGPGGAISYEQYF; cdr3_nt: TGTGCCAGCAGCTTAGGGCCGGGGGGAGCGATCTCCTACGAGCAGTACTTC
clone_size: .; d_call: .; j_call: TRBJ2-5; v_call: TRBV7-2; cdr3_aa: CASSSRGTQYF; cdr3_nt: TGTGCCAGCAGCTCTCGGGGGACCCAGTACTTC
clone_size: .; d_call: .; j_call: TRBJ1-1; v_call: TRBV4-3; cdr3_aa: CASSQVSTSEAFF; cdr3_nt: TGCGCCAGCAGCCAAGTCTCAACTTCTGAAGCTTTCTTT
clone_size: .; d_call: TRBD1; j_call: TRBJ2-2; v_call: TRBV7-8; cdr3_aa: CASSLMSGGRELFF; cdr3_nt: TGTGCCAGCAGCTTAATGTCAGGGGGCCGGGAGCTGTTTTTT
clone_size: .; d_call: TRBD2; j_call: TRBJ2-1; v_call: TRBV19; cdr3_aa: CASSIGLAGLFSYNEQFF; cdr3_nt: TGTGCCAGTAGTATAGGACTAGCGGGACTATTCTCCTACAATGAGCAGTTCTTC
clone_size: .; d_call: .; j_call: TRBJ1-5; v_call: TRBV30; cdr3_aa: CAWSVGGGNQPQHF; cdr3_nt: TGTGCCTGGAGTGTAGGGGGGGGCAATCAGCCCCAGCATTTT
clone_size: .; d_call: .; j_call: TRBJ2-7; v_call: TRBV27; cdr3_aa: CASSRSDSSYEQYF; cdr3_nt: TGTGCCAGCAGTCGATCGGACAGTTCCTACGAGCAGTACTTC
clone_size: .; d_call: .; j_call: TRBJ2-1; v_call: TRBV20-1; cdr3_aa: CSASDRTSRIF; cdr3_nt: TGCAGTGCTAGCGACAGAACTTCTAGGATCTTC
clone_size: .; d_call: .; j_call: TRBJ1-1; v_call: TRBV5-4; cdr3_aa: CASSLGWESNTEAFF; cdr3_nt: TGTGCCAGCAGCTTGGGGTGGGAGTCGAACACTGAAGCTTTCTTT
clone_size: .; d_call: TRBD1; j_call: TRBJ2-3; v_call: TRBV7-2; cdr3_aa: CASSKGTGVWTDTQYF; cdr3_nt: TGTGCCAGCTCCAAAGGGACAGGGGTGTGGACAGATACGCAGTATTTT